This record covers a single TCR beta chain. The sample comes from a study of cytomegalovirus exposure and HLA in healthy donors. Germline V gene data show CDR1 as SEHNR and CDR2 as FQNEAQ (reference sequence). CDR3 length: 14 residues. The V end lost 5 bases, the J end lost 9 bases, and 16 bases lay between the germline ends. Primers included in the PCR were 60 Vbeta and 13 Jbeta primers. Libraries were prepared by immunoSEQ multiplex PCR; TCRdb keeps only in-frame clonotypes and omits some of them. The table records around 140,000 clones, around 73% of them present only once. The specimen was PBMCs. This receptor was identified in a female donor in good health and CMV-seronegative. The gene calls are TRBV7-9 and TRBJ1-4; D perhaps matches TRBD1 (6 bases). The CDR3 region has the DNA TGTGCCAGCAGCGACCGACAGGATCTGCAAAAACTGTTTTTT. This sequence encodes CASSDRQDLQKLFF.